What follows are 30 T cell receptor beta chains derived from one specimen sequenced in a study of patients and donors after allogeneic stem cell transplantation. TCRdb reprocessed the RT-PCR reads with MiXCR, giving one entry per CDR3 protein. The profile shows about 160,000 distinct CDR3 sequences, about 24% of them singletons. Sequencing was carried out using blood, either unsorted or a sorted T cell fraction (not recorded which). All receptors come from a human donor who was either an allogeneic HSCT recipient or a stem cell or donor lymphocyte infusion donor (not recorded which). It is not recorded whose cells these are; they may come from a transplant donor.

The J gene is TRBJ2-5, the V gene TRBV7-8; TRBD2 aligns across 9 bases. Trimming cost V 1 base and J 4 bases; bases outside gene matches: 10. Germline-derived CDR1 and CDR2 are SGHVS and FQNEAQ. This CDR3 comprises 17 residues. The CDR3 DNA sequence: TGTGCCAGCAGCTTAGGCGTTAGCGGGAGTTCCCGAGAGACCCAGTACTTC. Translation gives CASSLGVSGSSRETQYF.

This clonotype was observed many times. This chain joins TRBV7-3 and TRBJ1-2; D not certain. In germline, CDR1 is SGHTA, CDR2 FQGTGA. The CDR3 has 14 amino acids. With 5 bases removed from V and 2 bases from J, the gap between germline ends came to 12 bases. The CDR3 protein is CASSVLTQNYGYTF. The CDR3, as DNA: TGTGCCAGCAGCGTACTGACACAGAACTATGGCTACACCTTC.

This sequence joins TRBV10-3 and TRBJ2-3; weak D call: TRBD2 (6 bases). The CDR3 is made up of 11 amino acids. Between the trimmed V and J ends, which lost 4 bases and 8 bases, there was a span of 7 bases. From germline, CDR1 is ENHRY and CDR2 SYGVKD. CDR3 in DNA: TGTGCCATCAGTGCGGGAGTTACGCAGTATTTT. Its protein is CAISAGVTQYF.

The rearrangement joins TRBV29-1 to TRBJ2-7; no clear D gene. The CDR3 contains 11 residues. CDR1 and CDR2 from the germline V gene are SQVTM and ANQGSEA. Deletions cut 2 bases from V and 3 bases from J, with 5 bases between. The CDR3 loop is CSVEQNYEQYF. CDR3 in DNA: TGCAGCGTTGAACAGAACTACGAGCAGTACTTC.

This clonotype was counted between two and nine times. V is TRBV6-5 and J is TRBJ2-7; D unresolved. In germline, CDR1 is MNHEY, CDR2 SVGAGI. The CDR3 has 13 residues. The V end lost 4 bases, the J end lost 2 bases, and 9 bases lay between the germline ends. CDR3 coding DNA: TGTGCCAGCAGTTTAAGACACACCTACGAGCAGTACTTC. Translation gives CASSLRHTYEQYF.

V is TRBV11-3 and J is TRBJ2-1; TRBD1 might be the D (5 bases). Germline CDR1 is SGHNT and CDR2 is YENEEA. The CDR3 is made up of 16 amino acids. Trimming took 0 bases from V and 4 from J, leaving 13 bases between them. CDR3 sequence reads: CASSLDGASGYNEQFF. DNA for the CDR3: TGTGCCAGCAGCTTAGATGGGGCTAGTGGGTACAATGAGCAGTTCTTC.

Only a few counts were recorded for this clonotype. The chain carries TRBV5-1 and TRBJ1-6; D unclear. V lost 1 base, J lost 5 bases, and 10 bases lay in between. This CDR3 spans 15 amino acids. Germline CDR1 is SGHRS and CDR2 is YFSETQ. The DNA of the CDR3 is TGCGCCAGCAGCTTGTGGTCGGGAAATAATTCACCCCTCCACTTT. Its translation is CASSLWSGNNSPLHF.

This clonotype has more than one count but fewer than ten. The V call is TRBV5-1, the J call TRBJ1-2, with D perhaps matching TRBD1 (6 bases). The CDR3 contains 14 residues. The V gene lost 0 bases and the J gene lost 3 bases, with 9 bases spanning the gap. In germline, CDR1 is SGHRS, CDR2 YFSETQ. The CDR3 is CASSLDREYYGYTF. DNA of the CDR3: TGCGCCAGCAGCTTGGACAGGGAGTACTATGGCTACACCTTC.

This chain links TRBV4-3 with TRBJ1-5; D not resolved. The germline gives CDR1 LGHNA, CDR2 YSLEER. With 0 bases removed from V and 6 bases from J, the gap between germline ends came to 6 bases. There are 13 residues in the CDR3. The CDR3, as DNA: TGCGCCAGCAGCCAAGATGGAGGTCAGCCCCAGCATTTT. Translation: CASSQDGGQPQHF.

The chain combines TRBV12-5 with TRBJ1-2; perhaps TRBD1 as D (5 bases). CDR3 length: 13 amino acids. Germline V gene data show CDR1 as LGHNT and CDR2 as FRNRAP. Trimming cost V 1 base and J 7 bases, with 10 bases left between them. CDR3 residues: CASGLGTGGGYTF. For the CDR3, the DNA is TGTGCTAGTGGTTTGGGTACGGGGGGTGGCTACACCTTC.

This chain connects TRBV12-3 or TRBV12-4 to TRBJ1-4, with D uncertain. Deletions cut 5 bases from V and 8 bases from J, with 9 bases between. The CDR3 sequence is 12 residues long. CDR3 nucleotide sequence: TGTGCCAGCAGTCCATCGGTGGAAAAACTGTTTTTT. This sequence encodes CASSPSVEKLFF.

The J gene is TRBJ2-1, the V gene TRBV10-3, with a tentative D call TRBD1 (5 bases). The CDR3 runs 13 residues. Germline CDR1 is ENHRY and CDR2 is SYGVKD. The V end lost 4 bases, the J end lost 3 bases, and 7 bases lay between the germline ends. CDR3 loop: CAISGQIYNEQFF. CDR3 nucleotides: TGTGCCATCAGTGGACAGATCTACAATGAGCAGTTCTTC.

This clonotype occurred many times. The chain joins TRBV5-1 to TRBJ2-7, with D hard to call. Germline CDR1 and CDR2: SGHRS and YFSETQ. The CDR3 sequence is 15 residues long. Trimming pared 0 bases from V and 6 bases from J, leaving 16 bases between. CDR3 sequence reads: CASSLVVGPPAEQYF. In DNA, the CDR3 is TGCGCCAGCAGCTTGGTGGTGGGCCCTCCTGCCGAGCAGTACTTC.

The chain couples TRBV4-1 to TRBJ2-1; no definite D call. Trimming pared 4 bases from V and 5 bases from J, leaving 6 bases between. Germline lookup yields CDR1 MGHRA and CDR2 YSYEKL. This CDR3 has 12 residues. The DNA of the CDR3 is TGCGCCAGCAGCCCTACAGACAATGAGCAGTTCTTC. Its translation is CASSPTDNEQFF.

This clonotype was picked up a small number of times. The rearrangement links TRBV20-1 to TRBJ2-3; a possible D gene is TRBD2 (6 bases). This CDR3 has 13 amino acids. The V and J ends lost 0 bases and 5 bases respectively, with 9 bases between them. Germline V gene data show CDR1 as DFQATT and CDR2 as SNEGSKA (reference sequence). The CDR3 spells CSAREGGGDTQYF. The DNA for the CDR3 is TGCAGTGCTAGAGAGGGGGGAGGAGATACGCAGTATTTT.

This clonotype came up a few times. The rearrangement links TRBV29-1 to TRBJ2-2; D perhaps matches TRBD2 (6 bases). The CDR3 is made up of 14 amino acids. CDR1 and CDR2 (germline): SQVTM, ANQGSEA. V was pared by 6 bases and J by 6 bases, with 17 bases between. The chain's CDR3 is CSVGGGTTAGELFF. CDR3 sequence (DNA): TGCAGCGTCGGGGGAGGTACTACTGCCGGGGAGCTGTTTTTT.

This clonotype has a handful of counts. CDR3 region: CSAEEAKSTEAFF. CDR3 nucleotide sequence: TGCAGCGCGGAAGAGGCGAAGAGCACTGAAGCTTTCTTT. The chain is built from TRBV29-1 and TRBJ1-1; D call uncertain. This CDR3 is 13 amino acids long. Trimming took 7 bases from V and 4 from J, leaving 16 bases between them. CDR1 and CDR2 from the germline V gene are SQVTM and ANQGSEA.

This clonotype was seen repeatedly, ten times or more. The rearrangement uses TRBV5-1 and TRBJ2-1, with a weak D call TRBD2 (5 bases). CDR3 length: 15 amino acids. Trimming took 4 bases from V and 1 from J, leaving 12 bases between them. CDR1 and CDR2 from the germline V gene are SGHRS and YFSETQ. This CDR3 reads CASSPSRGSYNEQFF. The CDR3 DNA reads as TGCGCCAGCAGCCCCTCACGGGGTTCCTACAATGAGCAGTTCTTC.

This rearrangement joins TRBV29-1 to TRBJ1-1; D remains ambiguous. The germline gives CDR1 SQVTM, CDR2 ANQGSEA. Trimming cost V 4 bases and J 5 bases, with 11 bases left between them. This CDR3 contains 12 residues. The CDR3 DNA reads TGCAGCGTTGCCTTAGTTCTGACTGAAGCTTTCTTT. This translates into CSVALVLTEAFF.

The CDR3 sequence is CASRLTIGGADTQYF. DNA of the CDR3: TGTGCCAGCAGACTCACGATAGGGGGCGCAGATACGCAGTATTTT. The rearrangement uses TRBV12-3 or TRBV12-4 and TRBJ2-3; 7 nucleotides agree with TRBD1. Trimming took 6 bases from V and 4 from J; bases not matched to a gene: 10. CDR3 length: 15 amino acids.

There are a few counts of this clonotype. The V gene is TRBV29-1, the J gene TRBJ2-1; 8 nucleotides match TRBD1. Germline V gene lookup returns CDR1 SQVTM and CDR2 ANQGSEA. This CDR3 comprises 16 residues. CDR3 in amino acids: CSQAGGDSSSYNEQFF. The CDR3 nucleotides read TGCAGTCAGGCAGGGGGCGATTCGAGCTCCTACAATGAGCAGTTCTTC.

The table lists this clonotype with a few counts. The V gene is TRBV10-3, the J gene TRBJ2-3; D gene uncertain. From germline, CDR1 is ENHRY and CDR2 SYGVKD. Trimming shortened V by 3 bases and J by 1 base, and 14 bases separated the two germline ends. This CDR3 has 16 amino acids. In nucleotides, the CDR3 is TGTGCCATCAGTGATTCCTACAGATCTCGCACAGATACGCAGTATTTT. It yields the protein CAISDSYRSRTDTQYF.

This clonotype has only a few counts. The chain combines TRBV7-3 with TRBJ2-5; the D is unclear. The germline gives CDR1 SGHTA, CDR2 FQGTGA. This CDR3 has 13 amino acids. V was cut by 3 bases and J by 2 bases, with 7 bases left in between. In DNA form, the CDR3 reads TGTGCCAGCAGCTTGACCAGACAAGAGACCCAGTACTTC. Encoded protein: CASSLTRQETQYF.

This clonotype was counted ten times or more. The chain is built from TRBV7-9 and TRBJ1-6; D uncertain. CDR1 is SEHNR and CDR2 is FQNEAQ in the germline V gene (reference sequence). The CDR3 sequence is 14 residues long. V lost 5 bases and J lost 8, with 13 bases in between. CDR3 amino acids: CASSPAGSYSPLHF. DNA for the CDR3: TGTGCCAGCAGCCCCGCCGGGTCCTATTCACCCCTCCACTTT. The full variable domain, in which reference TRBV7-9 and TRBJ1-6 provide the parts outside the CDR3, is DTGVSQNPRHKITKRGQNVTFRCDPISEHNRLYWYRQTLGQGPEFLTYFQNEAQLEKSRLLSDRFSAERPKGSFSTLEIQRTEQGDSAMYLCASSPAGSYSPLHFGNGTRLTVT.

The chain links TRBV7-9 to TRBJ2-1; D gene uncertain. The V gene's germline CDR1 is SEHNR and CDR2 FQNEAQ (reference sequence). The CDR3 extends over 12 amino acids. V lost 1 base and J lost 6, with 4 bases in between. In DNA form, the CDR3 reads TGTGCCAGCAGCTTAGAGATCAATGAGCAGTTCTTC. It encodes CASSLEINEQFF.

Ten or more counts support this clonotype. V and J are TRBV12-3 or TRBV12-4 and TRBJ1-5; no clear D. V lost 3 bases and J lost 0, with 6 bases in between. The CDR3 extends over 14 amino acids. The CDR3 here is CASSFRISNQPQHF. The CDR3 nucleotides read TGTGCCAGCAGTTTCAGGATTAGCAATCAGCCCCAGCATTTT.

The V call is TRBV11-3, the J call TRBJ2-1, with unresolved D. Trimming took 5 bases from V and 9 from J, leaving 11 bases between them. The germline V gene has CDR1 SGHNT and CDR2 YENEEA. The CDR3 contains 12 residues. The CDR3 coding sequence is TGTGCCAGCAGCCGCTTTTTGGGTGAGCAGTTCTTC. This codes for CASSRFLGEQFF.

V and J are TRBV2 and TRBJ2-2, with a tentative D call TRBD1 (5 bases). With 3 bases removed from V and 1 base from J, the gap between germline ends came to 9 bases. The CDR3 totals 15 residues. Germline V lookup: CDR1 SNHLY, CDR2 FYNNEI. The CDR3, as DNA: TGTGCCAGCAGTGACTTGGGGCTGAACACCGGGGAGCTGTTTTTT. Translated: CASSDLGLNTGELFF.

The chain couples TRBV18 to TRBJ2-3, with a possible D match to TRBD2 (6 bases). V dropped 2 bases and J dropped 6 bases, with 9 bases sitting between them. Germline V CDR1 and CDR2: KGHSH, LQKENI. The CDR3 covers 13 residues. The CDR3 DNA reads TGTGCCAGCTCACCAGGCGGGAAGGATACGCAGTATTTT. Protein product: CASSPGGKDTQYF.

This clonotype was picked up a small number of times. V is TRBV7-9 and J is TRBJ1-1, with D uncertain. Trimming removed 6 bases at V and 1 base at J, with 9 bases between. Germline V CDR1 and CDR2: SEHNR, FQNEAQ (reference sequence). The CDR3 sequence is 13 residues long. CDR3 in amino acids: CASSFGKNTEAFF. The CDR3 nucleotides are TGTGCCAGCAGTTTTGGGAAGAACACTGAAGCTTTCTTT.